These T cell receptor beta chains were read from a single sample in a study of cytomegalovirus exposure and HLA in healthy donors. Sequencing used immunoSEQ multiplex PCR; TCRdb keeps in-frame clones, though not all of them. The sample shows roughly 140,000 clones, 55% to 70% of them seen only once. The sample comprised PBMCs. The receptors stem from a young woman in good health and CMV-seropositive. Each CDR3 is given with its conserved first and last residue. Fields, in order: V gene, J gene, clone size, D gene, CDR3 protein, CDR3 DNA. A D gene is named only where the DNA matches it firmly. Only part of the rows carry a size: once, few, many, or a class if the clone is expanded.

TRBV7-9,TRBJ1-5,once,-,CASSLGADNQPQHF,TGTGCCAGCAGCTTAGGGGCAGATAATCAGCCCCAGCATTTT
TRBV4-2,TRBJ2-3,-,-,CASSQPGLARTDTQYF,TGTGCCAGCAGCCAACCCGGACTGGCCCGCACAGATACGCAGTATTTT
TRBV15,TRBJ2-7,-,TRBD2,CATSRATSGDYEQYF,TGTGCCACCAGCAGAGCCACTAGCGGCGACTACGAGCAGTACTTC
TRBV10-2,TRBJ2-3,-,TRBD2,CASILAGSQEAQYF,TGCGCCAGCATCCTAGCGGGAAGCCAGGAAGCGCAGTATTTT
TRBV6-1,TRBJ2-7,-,TRBD1,CASSQGTAISYEQYF,TGTGCCAGCAGTCAAGGGACAGCGATCTCCTACGAGCAGTACTTC
TRBV28,TRBJ2-3,-,-,CASRGATDTQYF,TGTGCCAGCAGGGGAGCCACAGATACGCAGTATTTT
TRBV29-1,TRBJ2-7,-,-,CSVDQGQGTTYEQYF,TGCAGCGTTGATCAGGGGCAGGGGACAACCTACGAGCAGTACTTC
TRBV16,TRBJ1-4,-,-,CASSQGQQGPNEKLFF,TGTGCCAGCAGCCAAGGACAGCAGGGTCCAAATGAAAAACTGTTTTTT
TRBV2,TRBJ1-2,-,-,CASSEFLNPVYGYTF,TGTGCCAGCAGTGAATTCCTAAACCCGGTCTATGGCTACACCTTC
TRBV10-2,TRBJ1-5,few,-,CASSESGSNQPQHF,TGCGCCAGCAGTGAGTCGGGCAGCAATCAGCCCCAGCATTTT
TRBV14,TRBJ2-5,once,TRBD1,CASSGARTGHETQYF,TGTGCCAGCAGCGGCGCGCGGACAGGGCACGAGACCCAGTACTTC
TRBV11-3,TRBJ1-2,-,-,CASSLLQGFGGYTF,TGTGCCAGCAGCCTCCTCCAGGGATTTGGGGGCTACACCTTC
TRBV5-6,TRBJ2-2,-,TRBD2,CASSLYSGGREAGELFF,TGTGCCAGCAGCTTATATTCTGGCGGGAGGGAGGCCGGGGAGCTGTTTTTT
TRBV5-4,TRBJ1-1,few,TRBD1,CASSSSRDRLVPFF,TGTGCCAGCAGCTCGTCCCGGGACAGGTTGGTACCTTTCTTT
TRBV10-1,TRBJ1-1,once,-,CASSEEKQGITEAFF,TGCGCCAGCAGTGAGGAGAAGCAGGGGATCACTGAAGCTTTCTTT
TRBV29-1,TRBJ2-7,-,-,CSVEAGDTYEQYF,TGCAGCGTTGAAGCGGGGGATACCTACGAGCAGTACTTC
TRBV11-1,TRBJ1-5,-,-,CASSLELNQPQHF,TGTGCCAGCAGCTTAGAACTGAATCAGCCCCAGCATTTT
TRBV23-1,TRBJ1-1,once,-,CASPVAGTNTEAFF,TGCGCCAGCCCCGTCGCAGGGACTAACACTGAAGCTTTCTTT
TRBV6-1,TRBJ1-1,-,-,CASSPGRGNTEAFF,TGTGCCAGCAGTCCGGGGAGAGGGAACACTGAAGCTTTCTTT
TRBV27,TRBJ1-2,few,-,CASSRRDRYGYTF,TGTGCCAGCAGTCGGAGGGACCGCTATGGCTACACCTTC
TRBV5-1,TRBJ2-1,few,TRBD2,CASSLDLLAGRGVGNEQFF,TGCGCCAGCAGCTTGGACCTCCTTGCAGGGAGGGGTGTTGGGAATGAGCAGTTCTTC
TRBV4-1,TRBJ1-3,-,-,CASSQVGAGNTIYF,TGCGCCAGCAGCCAAGTAGGGGCAGGAAACACCATATATTTT
TRBV5-1,TRBJ1-1,-,-,CASSPRMGARWDTEAFF,TGCGCCAGCAGCCCTCGAATGGGGGCGAGGTGGGACACTGAAGCTTTCTTT
TRBV6-1,TRBJ1-3,-,TRBD1,CASTQGGSGRNTIYF,TGTGCCAGCACCCAGGGGGGATCTGGGCGGAACACCATATATTTT
TRBV15,TRBJ1-2,once,TRBD1,CATSMDRARINYGYTF,TGTGCCACCAGCATGGACAGGGCGCGGATTAACTATGGCTACACCTTC
TRBV2,TRBJ1-1,-,-,CASSEVGQGQNTEAFF,TGTGCCAGCAGTGAAGTCGGCCAGGGTCAAAACACTGAAGCTTTCTTT
TRBV4-2,TRBJ1-1,-,TRBD1,CASSQTGLGTEAFF,TGTGCCAGCAGCCAGACAGGGTTGGGCACTGAAGCTTTCTTT
TRBV6-5,TRBJ2-5,once,TRBD1,CASSPGQADEETQYF,TGTGCCAGCAGTCCCGGACAGGCTGATGAAGAGACCCAGTACTTC
TRBV5-4,TRBJ2-7,-,TRBD2,CASSLAGGHSYEQYF,TGTGCCAGCAGCTTAGCGGGAGGGCACTCCTACGAGCAGTACTTC
TRBV20-1,TRBJ1-1,-,-,CSARERWEAFF,TGCAGTGCTAGAGAGAGGTGGGAAGCTTTCTTT
TRBV12-2,TRBJ1-2,-,-,CASRFRPGQGKDGYTF,TGTGCAAGTCGCTTCCGACCGGGACAGGGGAAGGATGGCTACACCTTC
TRBV2,TRBJ1-1,-,TRBD1,CASSEGWQGGTEAFF,TGTGCCAGCAGTGAAGGGTGGCAGGGGGGCACTGAAGCTTTCTTT
TRBV5-1,TRBJ2-3,-,TRBD2,CASSLLAGDPDTQYF,TGCGCCAGCAGCTTGTTAGCGGGGGATCCAGATACGCAGTATTTT
TRBV10-1,TRBJ1-1,-,-,CASKRPRDTEAFF,TGCGCCAGCAAAAGACCCAGGGACACTGAAGCTTTCTTT
TRBV29-1,TRBJ2-5,-,-,CSVDRETQYF,TGCAGCGTTGACAGAGAGACCCAGTACTTC
TRBV10-3,TRBJ2-5,-,TRBD2,CAISELAGGQGETQYF,TGTGCCATCAGTGAGCTAGCGGGGGGGCAGGGTGAGACCCAGTACTTC
TRBV5-1,TRBJ2-1,-,-,CASSLFDLAYNEQFF,TGCGCCAGCAGCTTGTTCGATCTAGCTTACAATGAGCAGTTCTTC
TRBV9,TRBJ1-6,-,-,CASSPEFGGNSPLHF,TGTGCCAGCAGCCCCGAGTTCGGGGGGAATTCACCCCTCCACTTT
TRBV5-6,TRBJ2-1,-,TRBD2,CASSGGLAGYNEQFF,TGTGCCAGCAGCGGAGGACTAGCGGGCTACAATGAGCAGTTCTTC
TRBV6-1,TRBJ1-3,-,-,CASSETGFGRIGNTIYF,TGTGCCAGCAGCGAAACAGGTTTTGGTCGGATCGGAAACACCATATATTTT
TRBV29-1,TRBJ2-1,few,-,CSVIWMAEGSYNEQFF,TGCAGCGTGATTTGGATGGCGGAGGGCTCCTACAATGAGCAGTTCTTC
TRBV27,TRBJ1-2,few,-,CASRSTGTYGYTF,TGTGCCAGCAGGAGTACAGGGACCTATGGCTACACCTTC
TRBV2,TRBJ1-2,-,-,CASSEEDLGYTF,TGTGCCAGCAGTGAGGAGGACTTGGGCTACACCTTC